The 10 T cell receptor beta chains given below trace back to one sample, sequenced in a study of CD8 T cells in Susac syndrome. RNA amounts of roughly 0.5 to 1 ug underwent reverse transcription with random hexamers. MiXCR was run by TCRdb on the immunoSEQ multiplex PCR reads, yielding one entry per CDR3 protein. The sample has about 80,000 distinct CDR3 sequences; 90% to 95% are singletons. Sequencing used CD8+ T cells from PBMCs. Every receptor here comes from a human donor in good health.

The rearrangement uses TRBV20-1 and TRBJ2-1, with TRBD2 matching over 7 bases. The junction had 2 bases not matched to a gene; V was cut back by 2 bases and J by 7 bases. Germline V gene lookup returns CDR1 DFQATT and CDR2 SNEGSKA (reference sequence). CDR3 length equals 12 residues. This CDR3 reads CSARLAENEQFF. The CDR3, as DNA: TGCAGTGCTAGACTAGCGGAGAATGAGCAGTTCTTC.

This chain connects TRBV7-9 to TRBJ2-4, with D maybe TRBD2 (6 bases). Germline V gene lookup returns CDR1 SEHNR and CDR2 FQNEAQ (reference sequence). The ends were cut back, 0 bases at V and 3 bases at J, with 15 bases in the middle. CDR3 length equals 17 residues. The CDR3 DNA sequence: TGTGCCAGCAGCTTAGCTTTGGAGGGAGGTTTCAAAAACATTCAGTACTTC. Its translation is CASSLALEGGFKNIQYF.

This clonotype was seen a handful of times. The V gene is TRBV6-2 or TRBV6-3, the J gene TRBJ1-2, with TRBD1 as a possible D gene (5 bases). Germline V gene sequence: CDR1 MNHEY, CDR2 SVGEGT. The V end was cut by 0 bases, the J end by 6 bases, with 17 bases between. The CDR3 runs 16 residues. Here the CDR3 DNA reads TGTGCCAGCAGTTACTCTGTGACAGAGGAATACCATGGCTACACCTTC. Encoded protein: CASSYSVTEEYHGYTF.

The rearrangement uses TRBV14 and TRBJ2-4; weak D call: TRBD1 (6 bases). There are 15 residues in the CDR3. Trimming took off 2 bases at V and 5 bases at J, with 13 bases between the two ends. Germline V gene sequence: CDR1 SGHDN, CDR2 FVKESK. CDR3 in amino acids: CASSQRTGMENIQYF. CDR3 in DNA: TGTGCCAGCAGCCAACGCACAGGGATGGAAAACATTCAGTACTTC.

The J gene is TRBJ2-1, the V gene TRBV12-3 or TRBV12-4; TRBD2 matches 14 bases. The CDR3 runs to 14 residues. J was trimmed by 5 bases and V by 6 bases; bases with no gene match: 0. CDR3 coding DNA: TGTGCCAGCAGGGGACTAGCGGGGGACAATGAGCAGTTCTTC. Protein: CASRGLAGDNEQFF.

This clonotype appeared once. The chain is built from TRBV4-1 and TRBJ1-3; D is uncertain. The V and J ends lost 1 base and 0 bases respectively, with 13 bases between them. The CDR3 contains 17 residues. Germline V gene sequence: CDR1 MGHRA, CDR2 YSYEKL. The CDR3 sequence: CASSQVTTSGSGNTIYF. For the CDR3, the DNA is TGCGCCAGCAGCCAAGTAACGACCTCCGGCTCTGGAAACACCATATATTTT.

The gene calls are TRBV27 and TRBJ2-1; maybe TRBD1 (5 bases). Per germline, CDR1 MNHEY and CDR2 SMNVEV (reference sequence). The CDR3 sequence is 15 residues long. V dropped 5 bases and J dropped 6 bases, with 17 bases sitting between them. The CDR3 spells CASSNVRVVGNEQFF. In nucleotides, the CDR3 is TGTGCCAGCAGTAACGTCAGGGTGGTCGGCAATGAGCAGTTCTTC.

The CDR3: CASSLYPSSSYNEQFF. CDR3 in DNA: TGCGCCAGCAGCTTGTATCCTAGCAGCTCCTACAATGAGCAGTTCTTC. The chain recombines TRBV5-1 with TRBJ2-1; D is perhaps TRBD2 (5 bases). Germline V gene data show CDR1 as SGHRS and CDR2 as YFSETQ. The V and J ends lost 1 base and 0 bases respectively, with 11 bases between them. CDR3 length equals 16 residues.

The chain has TRBV20-1 and TRBJ2-5; D perhaps matches TRBD1 (6 bases). The germline V gene has CDR1 DFQATT and CDR2 SNEGSKA (reference sequence). The CDR3 loop spans 13 amino acids. For the CDR3, the DNA is TGCACCACGAGGGGGATCGGCCAAGAGACCCAGTACTTC. Its protein is CTTRGIGQETQYF.

The V call is TRBV2, the J call TRBJ1-1; D remains ambiguous. Trimming left V 8 bases short and J 1 base short, with 5 bases between. Per the germline V gene, CDR1 is SNHLY and CDR2 is FYNNEI. The CDR3 is 11 residues long. CDR3 protein: CASPGNTEAFF. The DNA of the CDR3 is TGTGCCAGCCCTGGGAACACTGAAGCTTTCTTT.